This entry lists 16 T cell receptor beta chains sequenced from one sample in a study of blood T cell repertoires in COVID-19. Repertoires were generated with immunoSEQ multiplex PCR, while TCRdb's copy carries only in-frame clones and drops some. The sample shows 100,000 to 120,000 clones, 81% of them seen only once. Sequenced material: peripheral blood. The receptor source for this set is a man older than 75 with acute or convalescent COVID-19.

The chain couples TRBV7-2 to TRBJ2-1; 8 bases line up with TRBD2. This CDR3 spans 14 amino acids. The junction had 2 bases not matched to a gene; V was cut back by 0 bases and J by 7 bases. The germline CDR1 and CDR2 sequences are SGHTA and FQGNSA. The CDR3: CASSLAAGANEQFF. CDR3 coding DNA: TGTGCCAGCAGCTTAGCAGCGGGAGCAAATGAGCAGTTCTTC.

This chain joins TRBV7-8 and TRBJ2-7; 10 bases are a match to TRBD1. V was clipped by 1 base and J by 6 bases; unmatched bases: 3. The CDR3 has 14 amino acids. Germline CDR1 reads SGHVS; CDR2 reads FQNEAQ. The CDR3 region has the DNA TGTGCCAGCAGCTTAGGACAGGGGGCAGGCGAGCAGTACTTC. Translating it yields CASSLGQGAGEQYF.

The chain uses TRBV2 and TRBJ1-5, with 10 bases lining up with TRBD1. V shed 6 bases and J 0 bases; nucleotides not matched to a gene: 8. CDR1 is SNHLY, CDR2 FYNNEI, per germline. This CDR3 contains 17 residues. CDR3 amino acids: CASRWTGGPYSNQPQHF. CDR3 bases: TGTGCCAGCAGATGGACAGGGGGTCCGTATAGCAATCAGCCCCAGCATTTT.

The chain employs TRBV24-1 and TRBJ2-6, with D uncertain. The germline V gene encodes CDR1 KGHDR and CDR2 SFDVKD. The length of the CDR3 is 14 residues. V was trimmed by 4 bases and J by 2 bases, leaving 5 bases between them. The DNA for the CDR3 is TGTGCCACCAGTGAAGCTACTGGGGCCAACGTCCTGACTTTC. Translating it yields CATSEATGANVLTF.

This rearrangement joins TRBV27 to TRBJ1-2, with 7 bases identical to TRBD1. V was clipped by 5 bases and J by 14 bases; unmatched bases: 14. The CDR3 has 13 residues. Germline V lookup: CDR1 MNHEY, CDR2 SMNVEV (reference sequence). CDR3 DNA sequence: TGTGCCAGCAGTCATCAAGACAGGGACTCAAGGACCTTC. This gives the protein CASSHQDRDSRTF.

The chain couples TRBV18 to TRBJ2-3; 7 bases are shared with TRBD2. The J segment lost 2 bases and the V segment lost 3 bases, leaving 8 bases of the junction unmatched. This CDR3 spans 16 amino acids. The germline V gene has CDR1 KGHSH and CDR2 LQKENI. The CDR3 spells CASSPLASGVTDTQYF. The CDR3 DNA is TGTGCCAGCTCACCCTTGGCTAGCGGTGTCACAGATACGCAGTATTTT.

CDR3 in DNA: TGCAGTGCTAGTGTCTTGGAGAAGAACACAGATACGCAGTATTTT. It translates to CSASVLEKNTDTQYF. The chain carries TRBV20-1 and TRBJ2-3; no clear D gene. Germline lookup yields CDR1 DFQATT and CDR2 SNEGSKA (reference sequence). This CDR3 is 15 amino acids long. Trimming stripped 3 bases from V and 2 bases from J, with 15 bases between.

The rearrangement joins TRBV7-3 to TRBJ1-1, with TRBD1 as a possible D gene (6 bases). Deletions cut 5 bases from V and 8 bases from J, with 15 bases between. CDR1 is SGHTA and CDR2 is FQGTGA in the germline V gene. CDR3 length: 13 amino acids. The chain's CDR3 is CASSLKVTGEAFF. The CDR3 DNA reads as TGTGCCAGCAGCCTAAAGGTCACAGGGGAAGCTTTCTTT.

The genes are TRBV7-6 and TRBJ1-2; 8 bases fit TRBD1. The germline V gene encodes CDR1 SGHVS and CDR2 FNYEAQ. The CDR3 consists of 15 residues. The trim removed 5 bases at V and 2 bases at J, leaving 7 bases unmatched. The CDR3 loop reads CASSQGQASNYGYTF. CDR3 in DNA: TGTGCCAGCAGCCAGGGACAGGCCTCAAACTATGGCTACACCTTC.

The V gene is TRBV5-1, the J gene TRBJ2-1; 10 nucleotides align to TRBD1. The CDR3 is made up of 15 amino acids. Germline CDR1 SGHRS, CDR2 YFSETQ. Trimming cost V 7 bases and J 10 bases; bases outside gene matches: 14. The CDR3 DNA reads TGCGCCAGCTCAACGACCGGGACAGGGGCAGAGGAGCAGTTCTTC. This codes for CASSTTGTGAEEQFF.

The rearrangement uses TRBV6-6 and TRBJ1-2; D is unclear. V dropped 7 bases and J dropped 8 bases, with 14 bases sitting between them. The germline gives CDR1 MNHNY, CDR2 SVGAGI (reference sequence). This CDR3 region has 12 residues. The CDR3 here is CASTRLGEGYTF. In nucleotides, the CDR3 is TGTGCCAGCACCCGCCTCGGGGAGGGCTACACCTTC.

V usage is TRBV2 and J usage is TRBJ2-3; TRBD2 aligns across 10 bases. The CDR3 contains 14 residues. Unmatched junction bases numbered 1, after V lost 6 bases and J lost 1 base. From germline, CDR1 is SNHLY and CDR2 FYNNEI. CDR3 region: CASRSGRGTDTQYF. The CDR3 region has the DNA TGTGCCAGCAGGAGCGGGAGGGGCACAGATACGCAGTATTTT.

V gene TRBV27 combines with J gene TRBJ2-3; maybe TRBD2 (6 bases). The CDR3 has 13 amino acids. Germline V CDR1 and CDR2: MNHEY, SMNVEV (reference sequence). Deletions cut 6 bases from V and 0 bases from J, with 7 bases between. The CDR3 region has the DNA TGTGCCAGCAGAGGGACTAGCACAGATACGCAGTATTTT. Its protein is CASRGTSTDTQYF.

The CDR3: CASSFGQLFGANVLTF. The CDR3 region has the DNA TGTGCCAGCAGCTTTGGACAGCTCTTTGGGGCCAACGTCCTGACTTTC. The chain uses TRBV5-4 and TRBJ2-6; tentatively, D is TRBD1 (6 bases). Germline CDR1 SGHNT, CDR2 YYREEE (reference sequence). This CDR3 region has 16 residues. Trimming shortened V by 2 bases and J by 3 bases, and 12 bases separated the two germline ends. Looking up the rest from reference TRBV5-4 and TRBJ2-6 gives the full variable domain: ETGVTQSPTHLIKTRGQQVTLRCSSQSGHNTVSWYQQALGQGPQFIFQYYREEENGRGNFPPRFSGLQFPNYSSELNVNALELDDSALYLCASSFGQLFGANVLTFGAGSRLTVL.

The chain employs TRBV18 and TRBJ1-1; TRBD1 agrees at 8 bases. CDR1 is KGHSH, CDR2 LQKENI, per germline. The trim removed 3 bases at V and 3 bases at J, leaving 3 bases unmatched. CDR3 length: 14 amino acids. CDR3 residues: CASSPTTGDTEAFF. As DNA, the CDR3 is TGTGCCAGCTCACCCACGACAGGGGACACTGAAGCTTTCTTT.

The chain recombines TRBV30 with TRBJ2-3; D remains ambiguous. V dropped 0 bases and J dropped 0 bases, with 7 bases sitting between them. This CDR3 is built from 14 residues. Germline V gives CDR1 GTSNPN, CDR2 SVGIG (reference sequence). CDR3 sequence reads: CAWSVVGSTDTQYF. The CDR3 DNA is TGTGCCTGGAGTGTAGTCGGGAGCACAGATACGCAGTATTTT.